This T cell receptor beta chain came from a study of cytotoxic CD8 clonotypes in ibrutinib-treated CLL. The table came from immunoSEQ multiplex PCR; TCRdb's copy has only in-frame clones and leaves some out. This sample has 110,000 to 150,000 clones, with more than 75% found just once. V lost 8 bases and J 4 bases, leaving 14 bases between the germline ends. CDR1 is SNHLY, CDR2 FYNNEI, per germline. This CDR3 is 13 amino acids long. This clone was counted a few times. Sequences were derived from PBMCs, sampled after 24 months of ibrutinib treatment. The sequence was obtained from a human donor with chronic lymphocytic leukemia. The chain couples TRBV2 to TRBJ1-2, with D possibly being TRBD1 (5 bases). The CDR3 DNA reads TGTGCCAGCCGTCGGGACCGGACCTATGGCTACACCTTC. This translates into CASRRDRTYGYTF.